Below are 25 T cell receptor beta chains sequenced from a single sample in a study of T cells in Graves' hyperthyroidism and ophthalmopathy. TCR beta CDR3 regions were amplified from RNA transcripts. The HTBI set primed first-round TCR CDR3 RT-PCR. A single record per CDR3 protein comes from TCRdb applying MiXCR to the multiplex PCR reads. Of about 360,000 distinct CDR3 sequences listed, less than 15% are singletons. The material sequenced was blood. Every receptor here comes from a man in his thirties or forties with Graves' hyperthyroidism that later progressed to Graves' ophthalmopathy.

The gene calls are TRBV6-1 and TRBJ2-7, with D uncertain. V dropped 7 bases and J dropped 6 bases, with 13 bases sitting between them. In germline, CDR1 is MNHNS, CDR2 SASEGT. The CDR3 totals 12 residues. The CDR3 reads CASTLAWPEQYF. As DNA, the CDR3 is TGTGCCAGCACCCTTGCTTGGCCCGAGCAGTACTTC.

In this sample, this clonotype turned up many times. The chain couples TRBV6-1 to TRBJ2-7, with D unclear. The CDR3 contains 14 residues. The germline V and J ends were trimmed by 5 bases and 3 bases, with 14 bases remaining between them. Per the germline V gene, CDR1 is MNHNS and CDR2 is SASEGT. The CDR3, as DNA: TGTGCCAGCAGTTCCGCGCCCAAGGGCTACGAGCAGTACTTC. This sequence encodes CASSSAPKGYEQYF.

This clonotype was seen a handful of times. This chain uses TRBV12-3 or TRBV12-4 with TRBJ2-7; weak D call: TRBD1 (5 bases). The CDR3 length is 14 residues. V lost 1 base to trimming and J lost 0 bases, with 7 bases between them. CDR3 DNA sequence: TGTGCCAGCAGTTTAGTGACAGTCTCCTACGAGCAGTACTTC. It yields the protein CASSLVTVSYEQYF.

The V and J genes are TRBV11-2 and TRBJ2-7; D uncertain. V shed 6 bases and J shed 6 bases, with 9 bases lying between them. Germline CDR1 SGHAT, CDR2 FQNNGV. This CDR3 has 11 residues. The CDR3 coding sequence is TGTGCCAGCAGTTCTCGATCCGAGCAGTACTTC. This sequence encodes CASSSRSEQYF.

CDR3 DNA: TGCAGTGCTGGTGGACCGAATGAGCAGTTCTTC. It codes for CSAGGPNEQFF. The chain links TRBV20-1 to TRBJ2-1; D ambiguous. The CDR3 totals 11 residues. Trimming stripped 5 bases from V and 7 bases from J, with 9 bases between. Germline assignment: CDR1 DFQATT and CDR2 SNEGSKA (reference sequence).

This clonotype was seen many times. The gene calls are TRBV7-2 and TRBJ2-1, with 9 bases fitting TRBD1. J gave up 7 bases and V 5 bases, and 9 bases lay outside the gene matches. The CDR3 length is 15 residues. Looked up from germline, CDR1 is SGHTA and CDR2 is FQGNSA. For the CDR3, the DNA is TGTGCCAGCAGCATGGGACAGGGCCGGTGGAATGAGCAGTTCTTC. This codes for CASSMGQGRWNEQFF.

V usage is TRBV19 and J usage is TRBJ1-1; D unclear. The germline V and J ends were trimmed by 5 bases and 0 bases, with 13 bases remaining between them. The CDR3 spans 15 residues. CDR1 is LNHDA and CDR2 is SQIVND in the germline V gene (reference sequence). The CDR3 loop reads CASSSWASMNTEAFF. The CDR3 coding sequence is TGTGCCAGTAGTTCCTGGGCGTCAATGAACACTGAAGCTTTCTTT.

This clonotype has a count of ten or more. The chain recombines TRBV7-8 with TRBJ1-1; D gene uncertain. CDR1 SGHVS and CDR2 FQNEAQ come from the germline V gene. The CDR3 covers 15 residues. V dropped 3 bases and J dropped 0 bases, with 11 bases sitting between them. The CDR3 DNA reads TGTGCCAGCAGCTTTCTGGACGGAATGAACACTGAAGCTTTCTTT. Amino acids: CASSFLDGMNTEAFF.

In this sample, this clonotype turned up many times. The chain uses TRBV12-3 or TRBV12-4 and TRBJ1-5; no clear D gene. Trimming removed 5 bases at V and 2 bases at J, with 13 bases between. This CDR3 is built from 15 residues. CDR3 residues: CASSLADLGNQPQHF. The CDR3 DNA reads TGTGCCAGCAGTCTTGCGGACCTAGGCAATCAGCCCCAGCATTTT.

This clonotype was seen repeatedly, ten times or more. J is TRBJ2-1 and V is TRBV5-1; TRBD2 aligns across 9 bases. J lost 7 bases, V lost 2 bases, and 10 bases had no gene match. Per germline, CDR1 SGHRS and CDR2 YFSETQ. This CDR3 spans 16 amino acids. For the CDR3, the DNA is TGCGCCAGCAGCTTCCTTAGCGGGGGAAATAAGAATGAGCAGTTCTTC. Translation: CASSFLSGGNKNEQFF.

This chain uses TRBV7-8 with TRBJ2-7; D is tentatively TRBD1 or TRBD2 (5 bases each). V lost 6 bases to trimming and J lost 2 bases, with 20 bases between them. The CDR3 is made up of 16 amino acids. In germline, CDR1 is SGHVS, CDR2 FQNEAQ. CDR3 sequence reads: CASSPSTRQGAYEQYF. CDR3 nucleotide sequence: TGTGCCAGCAGTCCTAGTACCCGGCAGGGAGCCTACGAGCAGTACTTC.

This clonotype occurred many times. The rearrangement uses TRBV12-3 or TRBV12-4 and TRBJ1-2; D remains unclear. V was pared by 4 bases and J by 8 bases, with 14 bases between. This CDR3 region has 13 residues. CDR3 region: CASSSRVSDGYTF. The CDR3 DNA reads TGTGCCAGCAGTTCAAGGGTTTCAGACGGCTACACCTTC.

The chain is built from TRBV27 and TRBJ1-2; TRBD1 matches 8 bases. J was trimmed by 4 bases and V by 0 bases; bases with no gene match: 4. This CDR3 is 15 amino acids long. Germline V gene lookup returns CDR1 MNHEY and CDR2 SMNVEV (reference sequence). The CDR3 reads CASSLSAGGAYGYTF. The CDR3 nucleotides are TGTGCCAGCAGTTTATCGGCAGGGGGCGCCTATGGCTACACCTTC.

This chain uses TRBV7-3 with TRBJ2-7; 9 nucleotides agree with TRBD1. V lost 5 bases, J lost 6 bases, and 8 bases stayed unmatched. The CDR3 has 14 residues. Germline V gene data show CDR1 as SGHTA and CDR2 as FQGTGA. CDR3 residues: CASSPGQGPLEQYF. Here the CDR3 DNA reads TGTGCCAGCAGCCCCGGACAGGGGCCGCTCGAGCAGTACTTC.

This clonotype showed up many times. V usage is TRBV10-3 and J usage is TRBJ2-2, with 7 bases that match TRBD2. The CDR3 is 14 amino acids. V gave up 10 bases and J gave up 1 base; unmatched junction bases: 6. Germline CDR1 and CDR2: ENHRY and SYGVKD. CDR3 region: CATRERENTGELFF. The CDR3 DNA is TGTGCCACCAGAGAGCGGGAGAACACCGGGGAGCTGTTTTTT.

The chain joins TRBV6-2 or TRBV6-3 to TRBJ1-5; D gene uncertain. Trimming stripped 5 bases from V and 0 bases from J, with 11 bases between. CDR3 size: 15 residues. Germline CDR1 reads MNHEY; CDR2 reads SVGEGT. CDR3 in amino acids: CASSTGPLSNQPQHF. In DNA form, the CDR3 reads TGTGCCAGCAGTACCGGGCCACTTAGCAATCAGCCCCAGCATTTT.

This clonotype was counted a few times. The rearrangement links TRBV30 to TRBJ2-1, with 8 bases fitting TRBD1. The CDR3 extends over 18 amino acids. The germline CDR1 and CDR2 sequences are GTSNPN and SVGIG (reference sequence). V lost 3 bases, J lost 1 base, and 14 bases stayed unmatched. The CDR3 protein is CAWRGYILRTGSYNEQFF. CDR3 in DNA: TGTGCCTGGAGGGGATACATTTTGAGGACAGGGTCCTACAATGAGCAGTTCTTC.

The V gene is TRBV7-2, the J gene TRBJ2-2; 13 bases fit TRBD2. From germline, CDR1 is SGHTA and CDR2 FQGNSA. The CDR3 runs to 16 residues. The V gene end was trimmed by 5 bases and the J gene end by 4 bases; junction bases not matched to a gene: 4. The chain's CDR3 is CASSPRLAGGTGELFF. The CDR3 coding sequence is TGTGCCAGCAGCCCTAGACTAGCGGGGGGCACCGGGGAGCTGTTTTTT.

This clonotype has a count of ten or more. The rearrangement links TRBV7-6 to TRBJ2-5, with 13 bases that match TRBD2. Germline values: CDR1 SGHVS, CDR2 FNYEAQ. This CDR3 has 15 residues. V dropped 3 bases and J dropped 5; count of bases not matched to a gene: 3. In DNA form, the CDR3 reads TGTGCCAGCAGCTTGACTAGCGGGGGGTTTGAGACCCAGTACTTC. Its translation: CASSLTSGGFETQYF. Using reference TRBV7-6 and TRBJ2-5 for the parts outside the CDR3, the full variable domain is GAGVSQSPRYKVTKRGQDVALRCDPISGHVSLYWYRQALGQGPEFLTYFNYEAQQDKSGLPNDRFSAERPEGSISTLTIQRTEQRDSAMYRCASSLTSGGFETQYFGPGTRLLVL.

In this sample, this clonotype turned up many times. The rearrangement links TRBV4-2 to TRBJ1-5, with a possible D match to TRBD1 (6 bases). The CDR3 is 15 residues long. Looked up from germline, CDR1 is LGHNA and CDR2 is YNFKEQ. Deletions cut 1 base from V and 1 base from J, with 8 bases between. As DNA, the CDR3 is TGTGCCAGCAGCCAAGGGACAGTGAGCAATCAGCCCCAGCATTTT. Translated, it gives CASSQGTVSNQPQHF.

In its sample, this clonotype was seen many times. The gene calls are TRBV28 and TRBJ2-7; D uncertain. CDR1 MDHEN and CDR2 SYDVKM come from the germline V gene. Trimming shortened V by 8 bases and J by 2 bases, and 7 bases separated the two germline ends. This CDR3 has 11 amino acids. The CDR3 DNA reads TGTGCCAGCGAGTCTACCTACGAGCAGTACTTC. It is translated as CASESTYEQYF.

This clonotype came up many times. The chain employs TRBV11-3 and TRBJ2-2; D call uncertain. V was shortened by 5 bases and J by 5 bases, with 18 bases between the two germline ends. The CDR3 is 16 amino acids. Looked up from germline, CDR1 is SGHNT and CDR2 is YENEEA. The CDR3 DNA reads as TGTGCCAGCAGCCCGTCTTTCCAGGTTCCAACCGGGGAGCTGTTTTTT. It is translated as CASSPSFQVPTGELFF.

This clonotype was detected ten times or more. This chain connects TRBV7-2 to TRBJ1-2; TRBD1 agrees at 8 bases. CDR1 is SGHTA, CDR2 FQGNSA, per germline. This CDR3 comprises 12 residues. V was pared by 2 bases and J by 11 bases, with 4 bases of the junction left unmatched. The CDR3 DNA sequence: TGTGCCAGCAGCTTACGTACAGGGGGTTACACCTTC. This encodes CASSLRTGGYTF. Supplemented by reference TRBV7-2 and TRBJ1-2, the full variable domain reads GAGVSQSPSNKVTEKGKDVELRCDPISGHTALYWYRQSLGQGLEFLIYFQGNSAPDKSGLPSDRFSAERTGGSVSTLTIQRTQQEDSAVYLCASSLRTGGYTFGSGTRLTVV.

This clonotype was counted only a few times. The chain recombines TRBV29-1 with TRBJ2-4; D remains unclear. Trimming took 3 bases from V and 5 from J, leaving 5 bases between them. The CDR3 consists of 11 residues. Looked up from germline, CDR1 is SQVTM and CDR2 is ANQGSEA. The CDR3 nucleotides are TGCAGCGTTGACCTCGAAAACATTCAGTACTTC. It yields the protein CSVDLENIQYF.

The gene calls are TRBV20-1 and TRBJ1-6, with D unclear. This CDR3 region has 16 residues. CDR1 and CDR2 from the germline V gene are DFQATT and SNEGSKA (reference sequence). V lost 0 bases and J lost 0, with 9 bases in between. CDR3 coding DNA: TGCAGTGCTAGAGATCCGCCCGGCTCCTATAATTCACCCCTCCACTTT. Its protein product is CSARDPPGSYNSPLHF.